A selection of T cell receptor beta chains follows, all from one sample in a study of CD8 T cells in ankylosing spondylitis. TCRdb ran MiXCR on the 5' RACE reads and lists one entry per CDR3 protein. Of some 350,000 distinct CDR3 sequences listed, under 15% are singletons. The sample taken for sequencing was blood, either unsorted or a sorted T cell fraction (not recorded which). The receptors shown here come from a male donor with ankylosing spondylitis or in good health (not recorded which). Both conserved end residues are part of each CDR3.

TRBV11-2,TRBJ2-5,CASSLEDETQYF
TRBV27,TRBJ1-5,CASRPPGHGGNQPQHF
TRBV3-1,TRBJ1-2,CASSQPGQSRPGYTF
TRBV7-2,TRBJ1-2,CASSLAPGIYGYTF
TRBV4-1,TRBJ2-1,CASRRGGYQGPSSYNEQFF
TRBV7-9,TRBJ1-4,CASSLLGTGLTVF
TRBV20-1,TRBJ1-1,CSARASRGGTEAFF
TRBV4-2,TRBJ2-7,CASSQPPGQGELYEQYF
TRBV3-1,TRBJ1-1,CASSHSDRGANTEAFF
TRBV5-5,TRBJ1-3,CASSQTRTGIDGNTIYF
TRBV2,TRBJ1-5,CASSRWVGQPQHF
TRBV18,TRBJ2-7,CASSPLSGYPSSYEQYF
TRBV6-5,TRBJ2-1,CASSYSRDGYNEQFF
TRBV28,TRBJ2-3,CASIGRGEDTDTQYF
TRBV29-1,TRBJ1-2,CSGGTVSNYGYTF
TRBV24-1,TRBJ2-2,CATSDPGIGELFF
TRBV7-9,TRBJ1-1,CASSQGLALAEAFF
TRBV20-1,TRBJ1-2,CSARDHTSGQGIYTF
TRBV6-5,TRBJ1-3,CASSLGGGSGNTIYF
TRBV5-1,TRBJ2-5,CASSKGTGGETQYF
TRBV7-2,TRBJ1-1,CASSLGPRTEAFF
TRBV28,TRBJ2-7,CASSSGGLPSYEQYF
TRBV12-3/TRBV12-4,TRBJ2-1,CASSRSRDEQFF
TRBV12-3/TRBV12-4,TRBJ2-5,CASSSSETQYF
TRBV4-2,TRBJ2-7,CASSQDLGHSYEQYF
TRBV27,TRBJ1-2,CASSFPGQGYTF
TRBV5-6,TRBJ2-7,CASSLGTGQGFDEQYF
TRBV20-1,TRBJ2-4,CSASDPTGSKNIQYF
TRBV25-1,TRBJ1-5,CASSEFRQGASQPQHF
TRBV5-1,TRBJ1-1,CASSLYRGQDTEAFF
TRBV20-1,TRBJ1-1,CSARDVTGGGTEAFF
TRBV12-3/TRBV12-4,TRBJ2-1,CASREQVNEQFF
TRBV3-1,TRBJ2-3,CASSQGLAGGRRTDTQYF
TRBV5-6,TRBJ2-2,CASSLVGPNTGELFF
TRBV20-1,TRBJ2-7,CSARGQEQYF
TRBV6-6,TRBJ1-1,CASKGSEAFF
TRBV7-8,TRBJ1-5,CASSNGRDQPQHF
TRBV5-1,TRBJ2-3,CASSLYGQGTDTQYF
TRBV30,TRBJ2-7,CAWSPHMDEQYF
TRBV12-3/TRBV12-4,TRBJ2-1,CASSSGQGYNEQFF